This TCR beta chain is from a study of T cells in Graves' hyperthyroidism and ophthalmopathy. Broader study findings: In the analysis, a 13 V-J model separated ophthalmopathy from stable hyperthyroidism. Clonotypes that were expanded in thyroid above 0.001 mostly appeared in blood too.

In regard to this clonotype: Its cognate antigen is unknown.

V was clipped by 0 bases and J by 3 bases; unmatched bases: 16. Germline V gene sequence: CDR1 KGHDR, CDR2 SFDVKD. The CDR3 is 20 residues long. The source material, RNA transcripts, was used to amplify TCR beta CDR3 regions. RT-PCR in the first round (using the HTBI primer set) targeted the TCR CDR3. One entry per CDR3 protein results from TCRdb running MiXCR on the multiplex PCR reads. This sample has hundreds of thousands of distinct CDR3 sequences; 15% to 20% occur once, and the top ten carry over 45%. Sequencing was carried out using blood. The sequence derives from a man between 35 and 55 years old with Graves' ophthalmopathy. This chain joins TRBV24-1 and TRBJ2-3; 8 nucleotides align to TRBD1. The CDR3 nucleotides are TGTGCCACCAGTGATTTGCGACTCGGGACCTGGACAGGGACGACAGATACGCAGTATTTT. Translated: CATSDLRLGTWTGTTDTQYF.